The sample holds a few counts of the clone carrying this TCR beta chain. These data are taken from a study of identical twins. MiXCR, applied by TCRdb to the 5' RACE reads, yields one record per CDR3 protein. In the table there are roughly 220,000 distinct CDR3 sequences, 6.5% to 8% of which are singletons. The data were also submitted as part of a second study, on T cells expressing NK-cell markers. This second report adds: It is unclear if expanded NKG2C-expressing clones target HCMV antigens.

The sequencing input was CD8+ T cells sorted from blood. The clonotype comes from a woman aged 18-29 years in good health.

This CDR3 is CASSLSGYTF. The CDR3 DNA is TGTGCCAGCAGCTTATCGGGCTACACCTTC. The chain joins TRBV7-9 to TRBJ1-2, with no clear D. Germline lookup yields CDR1 SEHNR and CDR2 FQNEAQ (reference sequence). V was cut by 2 bases and J by 8 bases, with 3 bases left in between. The CDR3 contains 10 residues. The whole variable domain, remainder taken from reference TRBV7-9 and TRBJ1-2, is DTGVSQNPRHKITKRGQNVTFRCDPISEHNRLYWYRQTLGQGPEFLTYFQNEAQLEKSRLLSDRFSAERPKGSFSTLEIQRTEQGDSAMYLCASSLSGYTFGSGTRLTVV.